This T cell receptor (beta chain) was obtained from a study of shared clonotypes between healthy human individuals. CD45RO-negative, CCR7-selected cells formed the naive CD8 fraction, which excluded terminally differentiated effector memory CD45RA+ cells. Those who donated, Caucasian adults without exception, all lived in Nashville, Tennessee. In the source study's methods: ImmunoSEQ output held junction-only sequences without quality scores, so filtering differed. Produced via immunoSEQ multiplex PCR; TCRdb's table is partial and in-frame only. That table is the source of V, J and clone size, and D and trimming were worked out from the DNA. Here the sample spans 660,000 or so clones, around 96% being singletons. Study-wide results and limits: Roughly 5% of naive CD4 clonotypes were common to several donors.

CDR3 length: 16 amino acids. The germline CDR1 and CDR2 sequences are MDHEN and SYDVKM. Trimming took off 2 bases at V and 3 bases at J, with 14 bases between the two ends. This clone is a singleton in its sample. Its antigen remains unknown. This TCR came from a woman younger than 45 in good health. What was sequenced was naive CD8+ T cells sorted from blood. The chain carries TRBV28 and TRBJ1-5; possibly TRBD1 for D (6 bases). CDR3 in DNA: TGTGCCAGCAGTTTAAGTGGAGGGGGGTCCAATCAGCCCCAGCATTTT. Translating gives CASSLSGGGSNQPQHF.